This TCR beta chain was documented in a study of blood T cell repertoires in COVID-19. The wider study: PBMCs, B-cell-depleted T cells, or T cells were the source of the cDNA or gDNA that made up the material.

The CDR3 length is 15 residues. V gave up 0 bases and J gave up 0 bases, with 9 bases separating them. Germline-derived CDR1 and CDR2 are SGDLS and YYNGEE. Per the original methods: The assay estimated nucleated cells by amplifying reference gene primers. The table came from immunoSEQ multiplex PCR; TCRdb's copy has only in-frame clones and leaves some out. The DNA was the basis for D and trimming; V, J and clone size are from that table. The sample lists over 200,000 clones, 81% occurring once. This chain links TRBV9 with TRBJ1-1; D might be TRBD1 (6 bases). Sequencing was carried out using peripheral blood. This receptor was obtained from an elderly woman with acute or convalescent COVID-19. For the CDR3, the DNA is TGTGCCAGCAGCGTAGCTCAGGGGATGAACACTGAAGCTTTCTTT. Its protein is CASSVAQGMNTEAFF.